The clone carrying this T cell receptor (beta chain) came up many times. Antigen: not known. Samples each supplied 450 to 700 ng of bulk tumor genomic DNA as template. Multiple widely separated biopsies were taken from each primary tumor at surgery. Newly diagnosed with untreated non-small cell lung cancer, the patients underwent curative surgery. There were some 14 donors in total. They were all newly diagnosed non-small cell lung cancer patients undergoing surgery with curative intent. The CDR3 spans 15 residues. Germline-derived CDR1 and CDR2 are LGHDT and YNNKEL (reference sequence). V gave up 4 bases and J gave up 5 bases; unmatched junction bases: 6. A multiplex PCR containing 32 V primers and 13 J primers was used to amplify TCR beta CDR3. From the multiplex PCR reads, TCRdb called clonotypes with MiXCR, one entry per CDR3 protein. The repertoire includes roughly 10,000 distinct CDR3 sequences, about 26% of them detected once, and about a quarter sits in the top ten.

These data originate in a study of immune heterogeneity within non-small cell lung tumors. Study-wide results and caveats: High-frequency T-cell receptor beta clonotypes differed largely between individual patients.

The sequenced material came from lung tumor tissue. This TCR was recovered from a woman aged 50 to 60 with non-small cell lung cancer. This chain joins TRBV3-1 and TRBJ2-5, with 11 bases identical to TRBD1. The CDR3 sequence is CASSPTGTGGETQYF. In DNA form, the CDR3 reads TGTGCCAGCAGCCCCACCGGGACAGGGGGGGAGACCCAGTACTTC.